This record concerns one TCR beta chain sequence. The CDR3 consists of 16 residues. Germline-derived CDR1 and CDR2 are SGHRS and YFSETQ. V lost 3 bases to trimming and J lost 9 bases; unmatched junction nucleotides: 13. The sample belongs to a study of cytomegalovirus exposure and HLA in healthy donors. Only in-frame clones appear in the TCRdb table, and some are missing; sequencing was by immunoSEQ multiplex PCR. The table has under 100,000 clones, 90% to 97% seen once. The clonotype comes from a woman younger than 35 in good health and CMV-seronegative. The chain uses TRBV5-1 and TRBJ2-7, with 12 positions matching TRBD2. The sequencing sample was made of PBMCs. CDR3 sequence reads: CASSSLAGGPTLGQYF. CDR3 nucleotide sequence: TGCGCCAGCAGCTCCCTAGCGGGAGGGCCCACTCTTGGGCAGTACTTC.